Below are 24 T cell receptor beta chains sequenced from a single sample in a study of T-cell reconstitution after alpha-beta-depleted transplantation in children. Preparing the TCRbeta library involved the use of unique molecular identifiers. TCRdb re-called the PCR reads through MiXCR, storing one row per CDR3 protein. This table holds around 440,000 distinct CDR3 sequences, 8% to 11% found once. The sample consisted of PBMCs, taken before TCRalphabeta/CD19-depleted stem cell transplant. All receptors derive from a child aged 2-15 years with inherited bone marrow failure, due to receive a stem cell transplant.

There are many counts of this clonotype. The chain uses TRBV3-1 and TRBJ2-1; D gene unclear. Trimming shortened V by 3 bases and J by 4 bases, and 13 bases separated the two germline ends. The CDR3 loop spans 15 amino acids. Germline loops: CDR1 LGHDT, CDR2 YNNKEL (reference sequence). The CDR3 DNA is TGTGCCAGCAGCCACGAAGGGATATTATACAATGAGCAGTTCTTC. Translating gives CASSHEGILYNEQFF.

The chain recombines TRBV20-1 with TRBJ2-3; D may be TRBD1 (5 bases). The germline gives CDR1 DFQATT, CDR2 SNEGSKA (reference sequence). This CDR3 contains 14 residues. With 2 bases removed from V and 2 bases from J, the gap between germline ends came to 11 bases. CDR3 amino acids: CSARQGPYTDTQYF. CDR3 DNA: TGCAGTGCTAGACAGGGTCCCTACACAGATACGCAGTATTTT.

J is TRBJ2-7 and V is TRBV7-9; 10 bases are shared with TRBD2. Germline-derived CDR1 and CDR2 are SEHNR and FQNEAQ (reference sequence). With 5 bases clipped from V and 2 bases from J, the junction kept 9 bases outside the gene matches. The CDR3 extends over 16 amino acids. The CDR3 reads CASSPPSGRATYEQYF. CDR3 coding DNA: TGTGCCAGCAGCCCCCCGAGCGGGAGGGCTACCTACGAGCAGTACTTC.

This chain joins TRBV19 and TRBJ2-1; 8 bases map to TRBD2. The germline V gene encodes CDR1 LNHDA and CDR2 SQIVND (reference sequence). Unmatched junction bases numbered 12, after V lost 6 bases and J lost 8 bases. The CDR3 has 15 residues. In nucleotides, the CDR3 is TGTGCCAGTAGGGGGGGGGGACTAGGTCTAGATGAGCAGTTCTTC. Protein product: CASRGGGLGLDEQFF.

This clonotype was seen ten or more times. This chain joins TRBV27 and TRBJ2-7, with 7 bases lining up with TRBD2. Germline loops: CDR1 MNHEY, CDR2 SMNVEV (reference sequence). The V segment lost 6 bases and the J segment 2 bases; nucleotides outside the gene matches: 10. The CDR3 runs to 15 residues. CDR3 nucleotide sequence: TGTGCCAGCAGAAATGGGGACTATTTTCCCTACGAGCAGTACTTC. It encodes CASRNGDYFPYEQYF.

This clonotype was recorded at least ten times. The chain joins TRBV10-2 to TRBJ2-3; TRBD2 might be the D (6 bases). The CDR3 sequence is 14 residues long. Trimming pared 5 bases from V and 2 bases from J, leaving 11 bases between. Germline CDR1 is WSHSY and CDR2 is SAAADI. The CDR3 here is CASSRRETTDTQYF. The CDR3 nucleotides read TGCGCCAGCAGTCGACGGGAGACCACAGATACGCAGTATTTT.

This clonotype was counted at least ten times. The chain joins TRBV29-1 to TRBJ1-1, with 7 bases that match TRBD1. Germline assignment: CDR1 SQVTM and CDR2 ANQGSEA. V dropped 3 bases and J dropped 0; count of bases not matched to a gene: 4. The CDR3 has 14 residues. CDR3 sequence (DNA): TGCAGCGTTGACCGGGACAGCATGAACACTGAAGCTTTCTTT. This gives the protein CSVDRDSMNTEAFF. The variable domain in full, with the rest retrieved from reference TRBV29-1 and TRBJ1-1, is SAVISQKPSRDICQRGTSLTIQCQVDSQVTMMFWYRQQPGQSLTLIATANQGSEATYESGFVIDKFPISRPNLTFSTLTVSNMSPEDSSIYLCSVDRDSMNTEAFFGQGTRLTVV.

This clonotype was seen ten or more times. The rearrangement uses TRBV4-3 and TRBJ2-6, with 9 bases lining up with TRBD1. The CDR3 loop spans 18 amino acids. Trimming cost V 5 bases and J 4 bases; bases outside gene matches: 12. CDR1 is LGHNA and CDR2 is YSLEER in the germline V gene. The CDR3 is CASSNFGQGKAGANVLTF. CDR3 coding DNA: TGCGCCAGCAGCAACTTCGGACAGGGGAAAGCAGGGGCCAACGTCCTGACTTTC.

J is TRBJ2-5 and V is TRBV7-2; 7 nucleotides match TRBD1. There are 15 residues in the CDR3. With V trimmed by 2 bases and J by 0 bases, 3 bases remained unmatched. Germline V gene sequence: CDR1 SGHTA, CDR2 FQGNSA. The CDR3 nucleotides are TGTGCCAGCAGCTTATGGGGGACAGACCAAGAGACCCAGTACTTC. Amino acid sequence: CASSLWGTDQETQYF.

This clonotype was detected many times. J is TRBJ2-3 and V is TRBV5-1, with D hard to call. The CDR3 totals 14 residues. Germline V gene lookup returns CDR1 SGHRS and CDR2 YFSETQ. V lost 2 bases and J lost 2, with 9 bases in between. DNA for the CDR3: TGCGCCAGCAGCTTAAACCCAACCACAGATACGCAGTATTTT. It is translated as CASSLNPTTDTQYF.

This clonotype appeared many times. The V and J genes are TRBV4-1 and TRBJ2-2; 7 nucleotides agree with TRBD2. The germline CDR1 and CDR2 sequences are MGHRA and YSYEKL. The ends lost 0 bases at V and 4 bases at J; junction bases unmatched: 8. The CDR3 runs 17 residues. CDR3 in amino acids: CASSQELGGRGTGELFF. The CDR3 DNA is TGCGCCAGCAGCCAAGAATTGGGCGGGAGAGGCACCGGGGAGCTGTTTTTT.

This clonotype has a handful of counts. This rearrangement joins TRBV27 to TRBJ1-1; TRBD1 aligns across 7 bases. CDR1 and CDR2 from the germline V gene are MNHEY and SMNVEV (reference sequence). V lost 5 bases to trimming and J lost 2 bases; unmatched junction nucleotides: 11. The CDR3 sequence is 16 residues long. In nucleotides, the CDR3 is TGTGCCAGCAGTGGGTACAAGGGGGCGGGAAACACTGAAGCTTTCTTT. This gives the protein CASSGYKGAGNTEAFF.

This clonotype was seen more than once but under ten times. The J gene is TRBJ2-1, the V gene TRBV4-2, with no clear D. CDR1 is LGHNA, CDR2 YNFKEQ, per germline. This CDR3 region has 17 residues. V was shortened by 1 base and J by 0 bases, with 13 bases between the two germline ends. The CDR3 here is CASSQGSLPISYNEQFF. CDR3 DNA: TGTGCCAGCAGCCAAGGGTCCCTCCCCATCTCCTACAATGAGCAGTTCTTC.

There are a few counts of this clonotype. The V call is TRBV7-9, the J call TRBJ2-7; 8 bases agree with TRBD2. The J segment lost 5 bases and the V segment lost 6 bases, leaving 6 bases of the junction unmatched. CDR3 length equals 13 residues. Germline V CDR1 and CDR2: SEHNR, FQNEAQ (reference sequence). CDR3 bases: TGTGCCAGCAGTAGACTAGCGAACGACGAGCAGTACTTC. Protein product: CASSRLANDEQYF.

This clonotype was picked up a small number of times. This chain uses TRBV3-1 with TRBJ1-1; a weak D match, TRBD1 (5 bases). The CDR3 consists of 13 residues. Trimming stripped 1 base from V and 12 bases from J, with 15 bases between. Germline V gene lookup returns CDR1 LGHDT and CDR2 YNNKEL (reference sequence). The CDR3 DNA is TGTGCCAGCAGCCAAGGCAGGGCCCAACAGACTTTCTTT. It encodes CASSQGRAQQTFF.

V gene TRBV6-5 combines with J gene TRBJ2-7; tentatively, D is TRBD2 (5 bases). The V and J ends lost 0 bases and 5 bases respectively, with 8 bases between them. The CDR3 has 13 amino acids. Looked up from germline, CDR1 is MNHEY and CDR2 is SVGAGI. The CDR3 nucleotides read TGTGCCAGCAGTTACTCTGCGGGTAACGAGCAGTACTTC. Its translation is CASSYSAGNEQYF.

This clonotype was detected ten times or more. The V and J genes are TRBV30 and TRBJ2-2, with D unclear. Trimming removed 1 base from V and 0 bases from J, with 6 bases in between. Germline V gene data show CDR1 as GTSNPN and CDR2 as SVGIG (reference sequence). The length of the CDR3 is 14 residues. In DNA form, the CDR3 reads TGTGCCTGGAGTGCCATGGCGAACACCGGGGAGCTGTTTTTT. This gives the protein CAWSAMANTGELFF. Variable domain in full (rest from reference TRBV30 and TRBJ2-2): SQTIHQWPATLVQPVGSPLSLECTVEGTSNPNLYWYRQAAGRGLQLLFYSVGIGQISSEVPQNLSASRPQDRQFILSSKKLLLSDSGFYLCAWSAMANTGELFFGEGSRLTVL.

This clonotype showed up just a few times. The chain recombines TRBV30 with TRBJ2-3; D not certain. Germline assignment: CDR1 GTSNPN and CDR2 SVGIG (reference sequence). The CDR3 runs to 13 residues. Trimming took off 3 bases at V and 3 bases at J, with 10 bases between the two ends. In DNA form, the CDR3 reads TGTGCCTGGAGGGCCCTTAATACAGATACGCAGTATTTT. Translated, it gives CAWRALNTDTQYF.

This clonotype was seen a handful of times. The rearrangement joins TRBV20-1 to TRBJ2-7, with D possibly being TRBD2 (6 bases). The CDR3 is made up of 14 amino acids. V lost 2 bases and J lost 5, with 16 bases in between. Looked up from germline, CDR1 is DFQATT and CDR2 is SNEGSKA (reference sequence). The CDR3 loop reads CSARKPGLPDEQYF. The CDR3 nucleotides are TGCAGTGCTAGAAAACCGGGACTCCCTGACGAGCAGTACTTC.

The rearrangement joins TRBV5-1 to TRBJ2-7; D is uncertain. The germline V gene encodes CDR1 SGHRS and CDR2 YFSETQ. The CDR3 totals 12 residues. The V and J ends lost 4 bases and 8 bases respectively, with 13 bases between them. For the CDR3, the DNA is TGCGCCAGCAGCCCTCCGGGTTACCAGCAGTACTTC. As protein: CASSPPGYQQYF.

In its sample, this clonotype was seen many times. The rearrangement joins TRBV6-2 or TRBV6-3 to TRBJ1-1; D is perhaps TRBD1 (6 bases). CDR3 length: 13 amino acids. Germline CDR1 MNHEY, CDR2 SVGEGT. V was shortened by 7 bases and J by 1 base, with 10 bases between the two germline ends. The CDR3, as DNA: TGTGCCAGCAAACCACAGGGGAACACTGAAGCTTTCTTT. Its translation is CASKPQGNTEAFF.

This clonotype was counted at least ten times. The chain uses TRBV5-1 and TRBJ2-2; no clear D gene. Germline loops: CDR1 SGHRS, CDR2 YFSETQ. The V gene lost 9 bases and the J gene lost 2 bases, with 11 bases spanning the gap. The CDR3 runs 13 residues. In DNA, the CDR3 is TGCGCCACCGGGCTACTTAACACCGGGGAGCTGTTTTTT. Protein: CATGLLNTGELFF.

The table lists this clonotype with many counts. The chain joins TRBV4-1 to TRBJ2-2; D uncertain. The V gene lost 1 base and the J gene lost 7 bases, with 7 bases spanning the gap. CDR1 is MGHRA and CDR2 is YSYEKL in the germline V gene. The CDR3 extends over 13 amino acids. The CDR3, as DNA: TGCGCCAGCAGCCAAGGTCCGGTCGGGGAGCTGTTTTTT. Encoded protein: CASSQGPVGELFF.

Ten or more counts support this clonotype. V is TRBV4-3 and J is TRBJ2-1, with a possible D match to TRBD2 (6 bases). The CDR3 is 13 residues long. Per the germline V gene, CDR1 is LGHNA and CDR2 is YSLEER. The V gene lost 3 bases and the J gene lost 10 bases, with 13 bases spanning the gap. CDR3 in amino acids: CASSQISGDEQFF. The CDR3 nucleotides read TGCGCCAGCAGCCAGATCTCGGGAGACGAGCAGTTCTTC.